This record looks at one T cell receptor beta chain sequence and its context. This sample is part of a study of CXCR3-negative and CXCR3-positive naive CD8 T cells. The libraries of TRB cDNA were prepared using 5' RACE with UMI labels. TCRdb re-analyzed the 5' RACE reads; it lists each CDR3 protein once, without DNA. The specimen's table records around 50,000 distinct CDR3 sequences. The CDR3 contains 12 residues. Germline values: CDR1 GTSNPN, CDR2 SVGIG (reference sequence). This TCR derives from a human donor in good health. Some clones in this sample may be carry-over from other donors' samples. This chain links TRBV30 with TRBJ1-2. The sequenced material came from naive CXCR3- CD8+ T cells from blood. Stated subset: CD45RO-CCR7+CD27+CD95- naive CD8+ T cells lacking CXCR3 (TNR3-). CDR3 sequence reads: CAWNRGREGYTF.